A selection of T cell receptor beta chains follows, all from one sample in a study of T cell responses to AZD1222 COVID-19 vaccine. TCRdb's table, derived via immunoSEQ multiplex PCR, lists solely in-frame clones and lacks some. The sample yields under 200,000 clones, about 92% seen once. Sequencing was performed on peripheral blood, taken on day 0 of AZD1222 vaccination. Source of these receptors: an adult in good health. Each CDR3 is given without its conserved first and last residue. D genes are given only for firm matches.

cdr3_aa: ASSYANNQPQH; v_call: TRBV6-5; j_call: TRBJ1-5; d_call: NA
cdr3_aa: ASSLRQGGRNEQF; v_call: TRBV28; j_call: TRBJ2-1; d_call: NA
cdr3_aa: ASSPQGKGNQPQH; v_call: TRBV7-9; j_call: TRBJ1-5; d_call: NA
cdr3_aa: ASSMSANTEAF; v_call: TRBV19; j_call: TRBJ1-1; d_call: NA
cdr3_aa: ASTKWSDSYEQY; v_call: TRBV7-2; j_call: TRBJ2-7; d_call: NA
cdr3_aa: ASSLVGVTDTQY; v_call: TRBV5-1; j_call: TRBJ2-3; d_call: NA
cdr3_aa: ASSWDRGYNQPQH; v_call: TRBV7-9; j_call: TRBJ1-5; d_call: TRBD1
cdr3_aa: ASSLIGDTDSPLH; v_call: TRBV7-6; j_call: TRBJ1-6; d_call: NA
cdr3_aa: ASSPIQGAGGYT; v_call: TRBV3-1/TRBV3-2; j_call: TRBJ1-2; d_call: TRBD1
cdr3_aa: ASSVGGGVLVDTQY; v_call: TRBV9; j_call: TRBJ2-3; d_call: NA
cdr3_aa: ASSKQGPVSPLLN; v_call: TRBV28; j_call: TRBJ1-6; d_call: TRBD1
cdr3_aa: ASSMGLAGWLGGELF; v_call: TRBV11-2; j_call: TRBJ2-2; d_call: TRBD2
cdr3_aa: ASSLGYYSNTEAF; v_call: TRBV11-2; j_call: TRBJ1-1; d_call: NA
cdr3_aa: ASSRTGRADNEQF; v_call: TRBV13; j_call: TRBJ2-1; d_call: TRBD1
cdr3_aa: ASSLRPHLPGLARNEQF; v_call: TRBV7-2; j_call: TRBJ2-1; d_call: NA
cdr3_aa: ASRDRDTEAF; v_call: TRBV28; j_call: TRBJ1-1; d_call: TRBD1
cdr3_aa: AISREGEMKKLF; v_call: TRBV10-3; j_call: TRBJ1-4; d_call: NA
cdr3_aa: ASSQTQGDSYGYT; v_call: TRBV4-1; j_call: TRBJ1-2; d_call: TRBD1
cdr3_aa: ASSTRQGWDTEAF; v_call: TRBV18; j_call: TRBJ1-1; d_call: TRBD1
cdr3_aa: ANLLRQVNSPLH; v_call: TRBV24-1; j_call: TRBJ1-6; d_call: NA
cdr3_aa: AISEGQTGNQPQH; v_call: TRBV10-3; j_call: TRBJ1-5; d_call: NA
cdr3_aa: ASRPEGRNIQY; v_call: TRBV10-2; j_call: TRBJ2-4; d_call: NA
cdr3_aa: ASIYGAYNEQF; v_call: TRBV6-5; j_call: TRBJ2-1; d_call: NA
cdr3_aa: ASSPRTVNTEAF; v_call: TRBV7-2; j_call: TRBJ1-1; d_call: NA
cdr3_aa: ASSPSTGGLTSYEQY; v_call: TRBV5-4; j_call: TRBJ2-7; d_call: TRBD2
cdr3_aa: ASSFITGELF; v_call: TRBV5-5; j_call: TRBJ2-2; d_call: NA
cdr3_aa: ASSSAGIRTNEKLF; v_call: TRBV5-4; j_call: TRBJ1-4; d_call: NA
cdr3_aa: ASSSFAGLFGTEAF; v_call: TRBV5-1; j_call: TRBJ1-1; d_call: NA
cdr3_aa: AWSPNPDYT; v_call: TRBV30; j_call: TRBJ1-2; d_call: NA
cdr3_aa: ASTTRVGNTEAF; v_call: TRBV19; j_call: TRBJ1-1; d_call: NA
cdr3_aa: ATTQGDGYT; v_call: TRBV10-2; j_call: TRBJ1-2; d_call: NA
cdr3_aa: ASSSPDRGIYEQY; v_call: TRBV5-1; j_call: TRBJ2-7; d_call: TRBD1
cdr3_aa: ASSLLAGENYGYT; v_call: TRBV4-1; j_call: TRBJ1-2; d_call: NA
cdr3_aa: AISPLDRGQNSPLH; v_call: TRBV10-3; j_call: TRBJ1-6; d_call: TRBD1
cdr3_aa: ASSFKQPGAYEQY; v_call: TRBV27; j_call: TRBJ2-7; d_call: NA
cdr3_aa: ASSLDVRVNTEAF; v_call: TRBV7-2; j_call: TRBJ1-1; d_call: NA
cdr3_aa: ASSESLPNEQY; v_call: TRBV6-1; j_call: TRBJ2-7; d_call: NA